This is a list of T cell receptor beta chains from one sample in a study of cytomegalovirus exposure and HLA in healthy donors. Sequencing was performed with immunoSEQ multiplex PCR; in TCRdb, only in-frame clones are kept and a portion is missing. Its table lists about 210,000 clones. The sequencing input was PBMCs. Receptor source: a woman in her 30s in good health and CMV-seropositive. Both conserved end residues are part of each CDR3. The D gene is left open where the match is weak.

TRBJ1-2,TRBD1,14,TRBV7-2,CASSLNRGKNGYTF,TGTGCCAGCAGCTTGAACAGGGGGAAGAATGGCTACACCTTC
TRBJ2-5,-,13,TRBV9,CASSPSGRETQYF,TGTGCCAGCAGCCCCTCCGGGAGAGAGACCCAGTACTTC
TRBJ1-4,-,14,TRBV2,CASNFREADEKLFF,TGTGCCAGCAATTTCCGGGAAGCTGATGAAAAACTGTTTTTT
TRBJ1-4,TRBD1,15,TRBV7-9,CASSLVSGGEGKLFF,TGTGCCAGCAGCTTAGTTTCAGGGGGCGAAGGAAAACTGTTTTTT
TRBJ1-4,TRBD1,15,TRBV4-3,CASSQDLQGVPKLFF,TGCGCCAGCAGCCAAGATTTACAGGGGGTGCCAAAACTGTTTTTT
TRBJ1-6,-,16,TRBV2,CASSELSGSAGSPLHF,TGTGCCAGCAGTGAATTGTCGGGGTCGGCGGGATCACCCCTCCACTTT
TRBJ1-1,-,17,TRBV4-3,CASSHSKSYRDNTEAFF,TGCGCCAGCAGCCATAGTAAATCTTACAGGGATAATACTGAAGCTTTCTTT
TRBJ2-2,-,15,TRBV6-1,CASSERARNTGELFF,TGTGCCAGCAGTGAGAGAGCACGGAACACCGGGGAGCTGTTTTTT
TRBJ2-7,TRBD1,15,TRBV5-4,CASSSPQQGVSEQYF,TGTGCCAGCAGCTCCCCCCAACAGGGGGTCTCCGAGCAGTACTTC
TRBJ2-5,TRBD2,16,TRBV10-3,CAISESLAGTQETQYF,TGTGCCATCAGTGAATCGTTAGCGGGAACCCAAGAGACCCAGTACTTC
TRBJ2-7,TRBD2,17,TRBV5-4,CASSLSSGSGVPYEQYF,TGTGCCAGCAGCTTGTCCTCTGGGAGCGGGGTCCCCTACGAGCAGTACTTC
TRBJ1-1,-,15,TRBV7-6,CASSLAGLPNTEAFF,TGTGCCAGCAGCTTAGCTGGACTCCCGAACACTGAAGCTTTCTTT
TRBJ2-7,-,14,TRBV9,CASTPGDVTYEQYF,TGTGCCAGCACCCCAGGGGACGTAACCTACGAGCAGTACTTC
TRBJ2-2,-,13,TRBV6-4,CASSVSGTGELFF,TGTGCCAGCAGTGTAAGCGGCACCGGGGAGCTGTTTTTT
TRBJ1-1,TRBD1,14,TRBV5-1,CASSFQGQGSEAFF,TGCGCCAGCAGCTTTCAGGGACAGGGATCTGAAGCTTTCTTT
TRBJ1-3,TRBD1,15,TRBV5-4,CASSLAGTAGNTIYF,TGTGCCAGCAGCTTGGCTGGGACAGCTGGAAACACCATATATTTT
TRBJ1-1,-,12,TRBV6-5,CASSYIGGGAFF,TGTGCCAGCAGTTATATAGGGGGGGGAGCTTTCTTT
TRBJ2-2,TRBD2,19,TRBV19,CASSRRLAGGPLDTGELFF,TGTGCCAGTAGTCGACGACTAGCGGGGGGCCCGCTGGACACCGGGGAGCTGTTTTTT
TRBJ2-2,TRBD1,17,TRBV2,CASSEAGGVFYTGELFF,TGTGCCAGCAGTGAGGCAGGGGGAGTTTTTTACACCGGGGAGCTGTTTTTT
TRBJ2-3,-,13,TRBV7-9,CASSVYLEGTQYF,TGTGCCAGCAGCGTTTACTTGGAGGGTACGCAGTATTTT
TRBJ1-2,TRBD1,15,TRBV6-4,CASSESEQGGYGYTF,TGTGCCAGCAGTGAATCCGAGCAGGGGGGATATGGCTACACCTTC
TRBJ1-1,TRBD1,16,TRBV27,CASTPGQGLSDTEAFF,TGTGCCAGCACGCCCGGACAGGGTTTATCTGATACTGAAGCTTTCTTT
TRBJ1-2,-,13,TRBV9,CASSVSRSDGYTF,TGTGCCAGCAGCGTCTCTCGGAGTGACGGCTACACCTTC
TRBJ2-1,TRBD1,15,TRBV5-1,CASSPDRGVWNEQFF,TGCGCCAGCAGCCCGGACAGGGGAGTGTGGAATGAGCAGTTCTTC
TRBJ2-7,-,15,TRBV5-1,CASSLAPDNSYEQYF,TGCGCCAGCAGCTTGGCCCCGGACAACTCCTACGAGCAGTACTTC
TRBJ1-1,TRBD1,13,TRBV6-6,CASNPAGGTEAFF,TGTGCCAGCAATCCGGCAGGGGGCACTGAAGCTTTCTTT
TRBJ2-1,TRBD2,14,TRBV19,CASGTSGSYNEQFF,TGTGCCAGCGGGACTAGCGGCTCCTACAATGAGCAGTTCTTC
TRBJ1-1,-,13,TRBV2,CASKVRANTEAFF,TGTGCCAGCAAAGTCAGGGCGAACACTGAAGCTTTCTTT
TRBJ1-2,-,16,TRBV11-2,CASSPRGGGAGYGYTF,TGTGCCAGCAGCCCCCGGGGCGGGGGGGCGGGCTATGGCTACACCTTC
TRBJ2-5,TRBD1,14,TRBV7-7,CASSAGQGLETQYF,TGTGCCAGCAGCGCGGGACAGGGGTTAGAGACCCAGTACTTC
TRBJ1-2,-,16,TRBV19,CASSIGGQPNSYGYTF,TGTGCCAGTAGTATTGGGGGACAACCAAATAGCTATGGCTACACCTTC
TRBJ2-7,TRBD2,14,TRBV28,CASTSGTHSYEQYF,TGTGCCAGCACTAGCGGGACCCATTCCTACGAGCAGTACTTC
TRBJ2-3,-,14,TRBV5-1,CASSLRGRTDTQYF,TGCGCCAGCAGCTTGAGGGGAAGAACAGATACGCAGTATTTT
TRBJ1-5,-,15,TRBV19,CASSILGDSNQPQHF,TGTGCCAGTAGTATACTCGGGGATAGCAATCAGCCCCAGCATTTT